The 20 T cell receptor beta chains below all came from one sample that was sequenced in a study of CD8+ T cells in alopecia areata. TCR sequencing used cDNA made by reverse transcription of extracted RNA. Method: immunoSEQ multiplex PCR; TCRdb's copy keeps in-frame clones and lacks some. The sample offers 200,000 to 300,000 clones and no singletons, the top ten holding approximately 1.2%. Markers including CD4, CD8alpha, NKG2D and NKG2ACE guided sorting of pooled cutaneous lymph node cells. The sample consisted of CD4+ T cells sorted from a lymph node. The receptors were gathered from a C3H/HeJ mouse with alopecia areata. Strain MHC haplotype: H2-k.

Remarks on this clone: Mouse gene names apply. The CDR3 end is not reached by the read, which stops 4 residues before it; the germline J gene fills it in. This sequence joins TRBV1 and TRBJ2-4; 10 bases agree with TRBD1. CDR1 and CDR2 (germline): NSQYPW, LRSPGD (reference sequence). V lost 6 bases, J lost 3 bases, and 3 bases stayed unmatched. The CDR3 length is 14 residues. The CDR3: CTCRGTGEQNTLYF. CDR3 bases read: TGCACCTGCAGAGGGACAGGGGAGCAAAAC.

Worth noting for this clone: Mouse germline and gene names are used. The read ends 4 residues shy of where the CDR3 ends; the end is completed using the germline J gene. Additional DNA sequences in this sample encode the identical CDR3. J is TRBJ2-1 and V is TRBV1; the D is unclear. The CDR3 contains 12 residues. Germline values: CDR1 NSQYPW, CDR2 LRSPGD (reference sequence). Trimming took 3 bases from V and 5 from J, leaving 5 bases between them. CDR3 loop: CTCSATDAEQFF. The CDR3 DNA, read in part, is TGCACCTGCAGTGCTACAGATGCT.

This clone has a handful of counts. The gene symbols are mouse symbols. The read finishes 4 residues shy of the CDR3 end, and the germline J gene is used to complete it. V gene TRBV13-3 combines with J gene TRBJ2-5; 8 bases are shared with TRBD1. Germline CDR1 and CDR2: NNHDY and SYVADS. The CDR3 contains 13 residues. This CDR3 is CASSKQGEDTQYF. The part of the CDR3 DNA that was read is TGTGCCAGCAGTAAACAGGGGGAAGAC.

A word on this clone: Mouse gene names and germline throughout. Read coverage stops 4 residues before the CDR3 terminus; the germline J gene supplies the remainder. V is TRBV13-1 and J is TRBJ2-5; D is ambiguous. The CDR3 covers 14 residues. Trimming took 5 bases from V and 3 from J, leaving 13 bases between them. Germline V gene data show CDR1 as NSHNY and CDR2 as SYGAGN. Partial CDR3 DNA: TGTGCCAGCAGCGCCCCCCCCCTGCAAGAC. Translation gives CASSAPPLQD. The whole CDR3 region reads CASSAPPLQDTQYF.

Concerning this clone: All gene names here are mouse names. The observed sequence ends 4 residues before the CDR3 terminus, with the missing tail filled in from the germline J gene. The rearrangement links TRBV19 to TRBJ2-5; 11 nucleotides line up with TRBD2. This CDR3 is 16 amino acids long. Germline V gives CDR1 FNHDT, CDR2 SITEND (reference sequence). The covered CDR3 bases are TGTGCCAGCAGTATCCCCCGGACTGGGGGGAAGGAC. This translates into CASSIPRTGGKD. The CDR3 as a whole reads CASSIPRTGGKDTQYF.

With respect to this clone: Any gene name here is a mouse gene name. Sequencing ends 4 residues short of the CDR3 end; the germline J gene provides the rest. The chain joins TRBV5 to TRBJ2-2, with a tentative D call TRBD1 (5 bases). The CDR3 has 16 residues. Germline-derived CDR1 and CDR2 are LGHNA and YNLKQL (reference sequence). V lost 0 bases and J 3 bases, leaving 11 bases between the germline ends. The CDR3 loop reads CASSQDPRVDTGQLYF. The covered CDR3 bases are TGTGCCAGCAGCCAAGATCCCAGGGTGGACACCGGG.

A word on this clone: Germline and genes: mouse. CDR3 sequence: CASSTPRQNAEQFF. The CDR3 bases that were read are TGTGCCAGCAGTACTCCACGACAGAATGCT. V is TRBV19 and J is TRBJ2-1; D perhaps matches TRBD1 (5 bases). The read ends 4 residues before the CDR3 terminus; that terminus is restored from the germline J gene. The CDR3 is 14 amino acids. Trimming stripped 3 bases from V and 5 bases from J, with 12 bases between. Germline CDR1 is FNHDT and CDR2 is SITEND (reference sequence). The entire variable domain, with the rest obtained from reference TRBV19 and TRBJ2-1, is as follows: GGIITQTPKFLIGQEGQKLTLKCQQNFNHDTMYWYRQDSGKGLRLIYYSITENDLQKGDLSEGYDASREKKSSFSLTVTSAQKNEMAVFLCASSTPRQNAEQFFGPGTRLTVL.

This clone was detected only a few times. Gene labels here are mouse ones. The read terminates 4 residues ahead of where the CDR3 ends, so the germline J gene completes it. This chain links TRBV19 with TRBJ2-5, with TRBD2 matching over 12 bases. There are 15 residues in the CDR3. Germline V gene lookup returns CDR1 FNHDT and CDR2 SITEND (reference sequence). The covered CDR3 bases are TGTGCCAGCAGCCCCGGGACTGGGGGGACAGAC. Protein product: CASSPGTGGTD. In full, the CDR3 reads CASSPGTGGTDTQYF.

As regards this clone: The gene names here belong to mouse. The read ends 4 residues before the CDR3 terminus; that terminus is restored from the germline J gene. The same CDR3 can be traced to other DNA sequences in this sample. This chain connects TRBV13-1 to TRBJ2-5; D might be TRBD2 (6 bases). Germline V lookup: CDR1 NSHNY, CDR2 SYGAGN. Deletions cut 2 bases from V and 2 bases from J, with 9 bases between. The CDR3 covers 14 residues. CDR3 in amino acids: CASSESGGQDTQYF. The part of the CDR3 DNA that was read is TGTGCCAGCAGTGAATCGGGGGGCCAAGAC.

This clone has just a few counts. Mouse gene names apply. Coverage ceases 4 residues before the CDR3 finishes, and the germline J gene fills in the end. V and J are TRBV13-1 and TRBJ2-5, with D unclear. Germline V gives CDR1 NSHNY, CDR2 SYGAGN. Trimming left V 1 base short and J 0 bases short, with 6 bases between. The CDR3 consists of 14 residues. CDR3 protein: CASSDRSNQDTQYF. The sequenced CDR3 bases are TGTGCCAGCAGTGATCGCAGTAACCAAGAC.

There are a few counts of this clone. All gene names here are mouse names. The CDR3 end lies 4 residues beyond the end of the read and is filled in from the germline J gene. V and J are TRBV1 and TRBJ1-1; possible D gene TRBD1, 6 bases. Germline V gene sequence: CDR1 NSQYPW, CDR2 LRSPGD (reference sequence). The CDR3 covers 15 residues. The sequenced part of the CDR3 DNA is TGCACCTGCAGTGCAGATCGGCAGGGACAAACA. It encodes CTCSADRQGQT. The entire CDR3 protein is CTCSADRQGQTEVFF.

This clone was counted a few times. Mouse gene names and germline throughout. The CDR3 extends 4 residues past the end of the read, so its final part is completed from the germline J gene. The chain uses TRBV13-3 and TRBJ1-1, with 9 nucleotides matching TRBD1. V was clipped by 5 bases and J by 4 bases; unmatched bases: 6. CDR3 length equals 14 residues. CDR1 is NNHDY and CDR2 is SYVADS in the germline V gene. CDR3 bases read: TGTGCCAGCAGGGACAGGGGAAGGGGCACA. This codes for CASRDRGRGT. The entire CDR3 is CASRDRGRGTEVFF.

Comments on this clone: The gene symbols are mouse symbols. The read halts 4 residues ahead of the CDR3 end, with the missing end drawn from the germline J gene. The chain employs TRBV1 and TRBJ2-3; 13 bases map to TRBD2. Germline values: CDR1 NSQYPW, CDR2 LRSPGD (reference sequence). CDR3 length: 14 amino acids. The CDR3 bases that were read are TGCACCTGCAGTGGGGACTGGGGGGGAGAA. Its translation is CTCSGDWGGE. The CDR3 in full is CTCSGDWGGETLYF.

A few counts support this clone. Gene names denote mouse genes. Incomplete CDR3 DNA: TGTGCCAGCAGGACTGGGGGGGCTGCT. Translation gives CASRTGGAA. The complete CDR3 sequence is CASRTGGAAEQFF. V gene TRBV19 combines with J gene TRBJ2-1, with 12 bases aligning to TRBD2. With the read ending 4 residues before the CDR3 end, the germline J gene is used to fill in that end. Germline-derived CDR1 and CDR2 are FNHDT and SITEND (reference sequence). The CDR3 extends over 13 amino acids. J lost 6 bases, V lost 5 bases, and 0 bases had no gene match.

This clone was seen only a few times. Mouse gene names and germline throughout. The missing CDR3 end, 4 residues past where the read stops, is filled in from the germline J gene. The identical CDR3 is also encoded by other nucleotide sequences in the sample. V usage is TRBV5 and J usage is TRBJ2-2, with TRBD2 identical over 7 bases. The germline V gene has CDR1 LGHNA and CDR2 YNLKQL (reference sequence). This CDR3 spans 16 amino acids. The V segment lost 0 bases and the J segment 3 bases; nucleotides outside the gene matches: 4. The CDR3 here is CASSQDGGRDTGQLYF. The part of the CDR3 DNA that was read is TGTGCCAGCAGCCAAGATGGGGGGAGGGACACCGGG.

This clone was detected a few times. Mouse gene names apply. The CDR3 end falls 4 residues outside the read, so it is completed with the germline J gene. The V and J genes are TRBV29 and TRBJ2-1; tentative D call: TRBD2 (6 bases). The CDR3 runs to 13 residues. CDR1 and CDR2 from the germline V gene are MSHET and SYDVDS. CDR3 DNA, as far as it was read: TGTGCTAGCAGTTTGGGGGGAGGGGCT. Protein sequence: CASSLGGGA. In full, the CDR3 is CASSLGGGAEQFF.

As to this clone: Mouse gene names and germline throughout. The read is 4 residues too short to cover the CDR3 end, so that end is filled in from the germline J gene. The chain links TRBV13-1 to TRBJ2-3; no definite D call. The CDR3 runs 13 residues. The V end lost 0 bases, the J end lost 3 bases, and 5 bases lay between the germline ends. Germline V gene data show CDR1 as NSHNY and CDR2 as SYGAGN. Here the CDR3 reads CASSDGWAETLYF. The covered CDR3 bases are TGTGCCAGCAGTGATGGGTGGGCAGAA.

Concerning this clone itself: Being one base from a much bigger clone, this may be a read error. Genes and germline come from the mouse. The read stops 4 residues short of the end of the CDR3; the missing end is completed from the germline J gene. V gene TRBV5 combines with J gene TRBJ2-4; either TRBD1 or TRBD2 may supply D (5 bases each). Deletions cut 0 bases from V and 3 bases from J, with 7 bases between. Germline V gene lookup returns CDR1 LGHNA and CDR2 YNLKQL (reference sequence). The CDR3 is 14 amino acids. The part of the CDR3 DNA that was read is TGTGCCAGCAGCCAAGACAGGGACCAAAAC. It yields the protein CASSQDRDQN. The whole CDR3 is CASSQDRDQNTLYF.

This clone was seen a handful of times. The genes are named according to mouse. The read terminates 4 residues before the CDR3 end, so the remaining end is supplied by the germline J gene. The chain combines TRBV31 with TRBJ1-2, with 8 nucleotides matching TRBD1. The V gene end was trimmed by 3 bases and the J gene end by 4 bases; junction bases not matched to a gene: 4. Per germline, CDR1 GKSSPN and CDR2 SITVG. The CDR3 covers 13 residues. The CDR3 loop reads CAWSPGGFSDYTF. Incomplete CDR3 DNA: TGTGCCTGGAGCCCAGGGGGCTTCTCC. The variable domain in full, completed from reference TRBV31 and TRBJ1-2, reads AQTIHQWPVAEIKAVGSPLSLGCTIKGKSSPNLYWYWQATGGTLQQLFYSITVGQVESVVQLNLSASRPKDDQFILSTEKLLLSHSGFYLCAWSPGGFSDYTFGSGTRLLVI.

Regarding this clone: The gene names given are mouse names. Read coverage stops 4 residues before the CDR3 terminus; the germline J gene supplies the remainder. Different DNA sequences within this sample yield the same CDR3. The gene calls are TRBV5 and TRBJ2-2, with 10 bases fitting TRBD1. Germline lookup yields CDR1 LGHNA and CDR2 YNLKQL (reference sequence). CDR3 size: 15 residues. V gave up 4 bases and J gave up 3 bases; unmatched junction bases: 2. The sequenced CDR3 bases are TGTGCCAGCAGCCGACAGGGGGCGGACACCGGG. This codes for CASSRQGADTG. The entire CDR3 reads CASSRQGADTGQLYF.